The 24 T cell receptor beta chains below all came from one sample that was sequenced in a study of shared clonotypes between healthy human individuals. Assay: immunoSEQ multiplex PCR; the TCRdb copy retains only in-frame clones and omits some. This sample yields 2,100,000 or so clones, of which around 95% are seen a single time; around 0.13% belongs to the top ten. Material: naive CD4+ T cells sorted from blood. This sample's subset: CD45RA+ positively selected. These receptors were taken from a man between 18 and 35 years old in good health.

The CDR3 DNA follows: TGTGCCAGCAGGCGCCCGGGCACGAACACTGAAGCTTTCTTT. Residues: CASRRPGTNTEAFF. The chain links TRBV11-2 to TRBJ1-1; D not resolved. The V gene's germline CDR1 is SGHAT and CDR2 FQNNGV. V was shortened by 6 bases and J by 1 base, with 12 bases between the two germline ends. CDR3 length: 14 amino acids.

This clone has more than one count but fewer than ten. The CDR3 is CASSLVGTGRVKEAFF. CDR3 DNA sequence: TGTGCCAGCAGCTTAGTAGGGACAGGGAGGGTAAAGGAAGCTTTCTTT. The chain employs TRBV7-2 and TRBJ1-1; 9 bases are shared with TRBD1. The CDR3 length is 16 residues. The junction had 11 bases not matched to a gene; V was cut back by 1 base and J by 8 bases. Looked up from germline, CDR1 is SGHTA and CDR2 is FQGNSA.

J is TRBJ1-1 and V is TRBV2; D might be TRBD1 (6 bases). CDR1 SNHLY and CDR2 FYNNEI come from the germline V gene. V lost 6 bases and J lost 3, with 8 bases in between. The CDR3 runs to 12 residues. The CDR3 region has the DNA TGTGCCAGCAGCCACAGGGACACTGAAGCTTTCTTT. It is translated as CASSHRDTEAFF.

The chain has TRBV5-4 and TRBJ1-2, with 9 bases aligning to TRBD1. With V trimmed by 4 bases and J by 4 bases, 2 bases remained unmatched. The CDR3 covers 13 residues. CDR1 SGHNT and CDR2 YYREEE come from the germline V gene (reference sequence). The CDR3 DNA is TGTGCCAGCAGCACGGGACAGGGCTATGGCTACACCTTC. It specifies CASSTGQGYGYTF.

J is TRBJ1-4 and V is TRBV5-6; 9 nucleotides line up with TRBD1. Per germline, CDR1 SGHDT and CDR2 YYEEEE. This CDR3 spans 17 amino acids. The junction had 7 bases not matched to a gene; V was cut back by 4 bases and J by 0 bases. The CDR3 protein is CASSRAGTGSTNEKLFF. DNA of the CDR3: TGTGCCAGCAGCCGCGCCGGGACAGGGTCAACTAATGAAAAACTGTTTTTT.

This chain links TRBV29-1 with TRBJ1-2; D is unresolved. The CDR3 consists of 12 residues. V was trimmed by 5 bases and J by 4 bases, leaving 11 bases between them. Germline CDR1 and CDR2: SQVTM and ANQGSEA. The CDR3 protein is CSVTLSSYGYTF. The CDR3 DNA reads as TGCAGCGTTACCCTTTCGAGCTATGGCTACACCTTC.

The J gene is TRBJ2-7, the V gene TRBV10-3; the D gene is possibly TRBD1 (6 bases). The germline CDR1 and CDR2 sequences are ENHRY and SYGVKD. CDR3 length: 13 amino acids. The ends were cut back, 5 bases at V and 1 base at J, with 9 bases in the middle. CDR3 residues: CAISKTGSYEQYF. The CDR3 bases are TGTGCCATCAGTAAAACAGGGTCCTACGAGCAGTACTTC.

The V call is TRBV10-1, the J call TRBJ2-1; no reliable D call. From germline, CDR1 is WNHNN and CDR2 SYGVQD (reference sequence). Trimming pared 0 bases from V and 2 bases from J, leaving 17 bases between. The CDR3 has 18 amino acids. CDR3 region: CASSESKGYSGAYNEQFF. The DNA for the CDR3 is TGCGCCAGCAGTGAGTCGAAGGGTTATTCTGGAGCCTACAATGAGCAGTTCTTC.

The chain combines TRBV5-4 with TRBJ2-7, with D maybe TRBD1 (6 bases). Germline loops: CDR1 SGHNT, CDR2 YYREEE (reference sequence). V gave up 3 bases and J gave up 5 bases, with 15 bases separating them. CDR3 size: 14 residues. The CDR3, as DNA: TGTGCCAGCAGCTGGAGGCAGGGGTTGGACGAGCAGTACTTC. It yields the protein CASSWRQGLDEQYF.

The rearrangement links TRBV28 to TRBJ2-7; 11 bases are a match to TRBD2. The junction had 5 bases not matched to a gene; V was cut back by 6 bases and J by 7 bases. CDR1 MDHEN and CDR2 SYDVKM come from the germline V gene. This CDR3 contains 13 residues. Written as DNA, the CDR3 is TGTGCCAGCAGGACTAGCGGGGAGCAGGAGCAGTACTTC. It encodes CASRTSGEQEQYF.

The chain has TRBV18 and TRBJ1-1; D call uncertain. The CDR3 contains 13 residues. Trimming shortened V by 0 bases and J by 7 bases, and 9 bases separated the two germline ends. In germline, CDR1 is KGHSH, CDR2 LQKENI. CDR3 amino acids: CASSPPLQDEAFF. CDR3 sequence (DNA): TGTGCCAGCTCACCACCTCTTCAGGATGAAGCTTTCTTT.

Written as DNA, the CDR3 is TGTGCCAGCTCAAAAGAGGCGTCTAGCGGGAGGGTAGGGGATAACAACCAGTACTTC. This gives the protein CASSKEASSGRVGDNNQYF. This rearrangement joins TRBV9 to TRBJ2-4; 12 bases agree with TRBD2. The CDR3 length is 19 residues. Trimming at V came to 7 bases and at J to 13 bases, leaving 27 bases not matched to a gene. Germline V lookup: CDR1 SGDLS, CDR2 YYNGEE.

The gene calls are TRBV5-8 and TRBJ1-2; a possible D gene is TRBD1 (5 bases). The V gene lost 4 bases and the J gene lost 4 bases, with 17 bases spanning the gap. Germline lookup yields CDR1 SGHTS and CDR2 YDEGEE. The CDR3 totals 15 residues. CDR3 coding DNA: TGTGCCAGCAGCCCGGGGGGACGGTTTTCCTATGGCTACACCTTC. Residues: CASSPGGRFSYGYTF.

The CDR3 nucleotides read TGCGCCAGTAGGAGGGGAAATGAGCAGTTCTTC. Translated, it gives CASRRGNEQFF. V usage is TRBV10-2 and J usage is TRBJ2-1, with D perhaps TRBD2 (6 bases). Germline V gene data show CDR1 as WSHSY and CDR2 as SAAADI. The CDR3 contains 11 residues. Trimming took 9 bases from V and 7 from J, leaving 10 bases between them.

The J gene is TRBJ2-3, the V gene TRBV5-1; D possibly corresponds to TRBD1 (5 bases). Germline V gives CDR1 SGHRS, CDR2 YFSETQ. The CDR3 totals 14 residues. Trimming shortened V by 4 bases and J by 6 bases, and 15 bases separated the two germline ends. CDR3 in amino acids: CASSRTLGVDTQYF. The CDR3 DNA reads TGCGCCAGCAGCAGGACACTTGGGGTCGATACGCAGTATTTT.

The chain combines TRBV29-1 with TRBJ1-2; TRBD1 matches 7 bases. Germline V gives CDR1 SQVTM, CDR2 ANQGSEA. The CDR3 extends over 12 amino acids. After removal of 7 bases from V and 1 base from J, the junction contained 3 bases not matched to a gene. The CDR3: CSANRGNYGYTF. The CDR3 bases are TGCAGCGCAAACAGGGGTAACTATGGCTACACCTTC.

V and J are TRBV25-1 and TRBJ2-5; either TRBD1 or TRBD2 may fit D (6 bases each). The CDR3 sequence is 13 residues long. Germline CDR1 and CDR2: MGHDK and SYGVNS. V lost 5 bases to trimming and J lost 5 bases, with 12 bases between them. The CDR3 loop is CASSPGGSETQYF. The CDR3 nucleotides are TGTGCCAGCAGTCCCGGGGGCAGCGAGACCCAGTACTTC.

This chain joins TRBV2 and TRBJ1-2, with D unclear. This CDR3 region has 13 residues. V lost 1 base and J 4 bases, leaving 7 bases between the germline ends. From germline, CDR1 is SNHLY and CDR2 FYNNEI. The CDR3 sequence is CASSEDTVYGYTF. The CDR3 region has the DNA TGTGCCAGCAGTGAAGATACGGTCTATGGCTACACCTTC. Drawing the rest from reference TRBV2 and TRBJ1-2, the complete variable domain is EPEVTQTPSHQVTQMGQEVILRCVPISNHLYFYWYRQILGQKVEFLVSFYNNEISEKSEIFDDQFSVERPDGSNFTLKIRSTKLEDSAMYFCASSEDTVYGYTFGSGTRLTVV.

CDR3 bases: TGTGCCAGCAGTACCAGCGGGGGACTCCAAGAGACCCAGTACTTC. Residues: CASSTSGGLQETQYF. The chain joins TRBV2 to TRBJ2-5; 8 nucleotides match TRBD2. CDR1 SNHLY and CDR2 FYNNEI come from the germline V gene. V trimming: 5 bases; J trimming: 1 base; junction bases outside the gene matches: 6. This CDR3 has 15 amino acids.

This chain links TRBV18 with TRBJ1-2; no reliable D call. Trimming cost V 2 bases and J 7 bases, with 14 bases left between them. This CDR3 has 14 amino acids. CDR1 KGHSH and CDR2 LQKENI come from the germline V gene. The CDR3 sequence: CASSPFQEGGGYTF. Here the CDR3 DNA reads TGTGCCAGCTCACCATTTCAGGAGGGAGGTGGCTACACCTTC.

The chain combines TRBV7-2 with TRBJ2-2; D gene uncertain. Germline V gene data show CDR1 as SGHTA and CDR2 as FQGNSA. V was pared by 5 bases and J by 2 bases, with 9 bases between. The CDR3 runs 14 residues. The CDR3 coding sequence is TGTGCCAGCAGCCCGACCCTTAACACCGGGGAGCTGTTTTTT. It is translated as CASSPTLNTGELFF.

The chain recombines TRBV2 with TRBJ1-5; 12 nucleotides align to TRBD1. CDR3 size: 15 residues. The V and J ends lost 6 bases and 5 bases, in that order; junction bases with no gene match: 5. Germline V lookup: CDR1 SNHLY, CDR2 FYNNEI. The CDR3 DNA sequence: TGTGCCAGCAGGGGGGACAGGGGGCGTGATCAGCCCCAGCATTTT. Encoded protein: CASRGDRGRDQPQHF.

For this clone: This sample includes further DNA sequences coding for the same CDR3. The rearrangement uses TRBV6-5 and TRBJ1-6; D is uncertain. Trimming stripped 6 bases from V and 3 bases from J, with 3 bases between. Germline CDR1 MNHEY, CDR2 SVGAGI. This CDR3 is 12 amino acids long. The CDR3: CASRSYNSPLHF. For the CDR3, the DNA is TGTGCCAGCAGGAGCTATAATTCACCCCTCCACTTT.

This chain joins TRBV30 and TRBJ2-7, with 7 nucleotides matching TRBD2. CDR1 and CDR2 (germline): GTSNPN, SVGIG (reference sequence). This CDR3 is built from 15 residues. Trimming removed 2 bases from V and 2 bases from J; junction bases left unmatched: 9. In DNA, the CDR3 is TGTGCCTGGAGTCGTTTGGGAGGGATCCCCTACGAGCAGTACTTC. It yields the protein CAWSRLGGIPYEQYF.